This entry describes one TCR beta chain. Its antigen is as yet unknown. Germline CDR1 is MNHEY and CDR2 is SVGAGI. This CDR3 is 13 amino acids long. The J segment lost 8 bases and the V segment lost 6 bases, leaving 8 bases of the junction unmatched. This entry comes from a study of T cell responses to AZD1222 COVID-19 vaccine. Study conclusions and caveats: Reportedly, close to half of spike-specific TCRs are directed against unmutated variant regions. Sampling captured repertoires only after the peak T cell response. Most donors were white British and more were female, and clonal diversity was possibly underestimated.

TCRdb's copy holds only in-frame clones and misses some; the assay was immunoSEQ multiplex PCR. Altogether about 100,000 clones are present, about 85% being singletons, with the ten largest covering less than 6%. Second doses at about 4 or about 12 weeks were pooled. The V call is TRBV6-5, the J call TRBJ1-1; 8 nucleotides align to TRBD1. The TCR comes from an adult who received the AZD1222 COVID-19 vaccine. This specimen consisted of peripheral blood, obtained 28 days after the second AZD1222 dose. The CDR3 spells CASRTPDRGEAFF. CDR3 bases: TGTGCCAGCAGGACGCCTGACAGGGGAGAAGCTTTCTTT.